This T cell receptor beta chain came from a study of T-cell memory formation after mild COVID-19. The CDR3 length is 12 residues. The germline V and J ends were trimmed by 4 bases and 3 bases, with 10 bases remaining between them. From germline, CDR1 is SQVTM and CDR2 ANQGSEA. This clonotype was counted a few times. From the 5' RACE reads, TCRdb called clonotypes with MiXCR, one entry per CDR3 protein. The sample consists of approximately 350,000 distinct CDR3 sequences, over 25% of them appearing once. The sequence was obtained from an adult woman who had mild COVID-19 (a few samples of this study predate the infection). Cell type and time point are not known. This chain joins TRBV29-1 and TRBJ2-7, with D possibly called TRBD1 or TRBD2 (5 bases each). Sequenced: PBMCs or a T cell subset sorted from them (not recorded which). DNA of the CDR3: TGCAGCGTTGGGGACGGTTACTACGAGCAGTACTTC. Protein sequence: CSVGDGYYEQYF.